Detailed here is one TCR beta chain. These data belong to a study of blood T cell repertoires in COVID-19. The method was immunoSEQ multiplex PCR; TCRdb's version includes in-frame clones alone and lacks a portion of them. In the table there are 300,000 to 400,000 clones, approximately 86% of which are singletons. This CDR3 comprises 17 residues. Per the germline V gene, CDR1 is LNHDA and CDR2 is SQIVND (reference sequence). The V gene end was trimmed by 3 bases and the J gene end by 6 bases; junction bases not matched to a gene: 11. The chain employs TRBV19 and TRBJ2-3; TRBD2 aligns across 11 bases. The sequencing input was peripheral blood. This TCR derives from a woman aged 60-70 years with COVID-19, enrolled during active disease. The CDR3, as DNA: TGTGCCAGTAGTATCCGCTCTTCTAGCGGGGGGCTGGATACGCAGTATTTT. Protein: CASSIRSSSGGLDTQYF.